This TCR beta chain was retrieved from a study of blood T cell repertoires in COVID-19 (TCRdb year 2020). Looking at the study overall: Samples from collaborators originated in the United States, Italy and Spain and spanned both the acute and convalescent phases of COVID-19. The material from the prospective study consisted of cDNA or gDNA derived from T cells, B-cell-depleted T cells, or PBMCs. A de-identified subject ID, COVID-19 status, age in years and sex were almost always included in the sample metadata. Subjects who had been exposed to COVID-19, were actively infected with it, or had recovered from it provided the deeply sampled blood TCRbeta repertoires that made up the dataset. Where available, HLA class I and class II types were taken from metadata supplied by the sample provider and were not determined by assay-based typing. The samples were drawn from the first 160 participants of the ongoing ImmuneRACE study and from 1,254 subjects provided by 6 global collaborators. The repertoires were released in a freely available public database intended as a resource for research on the immune response to SARS-CoV-2. Results and caveats for the whole study, not just this receptor: Clinical and demographic metadata were provided uncurated, with the amount varying by source and participant.

TCRbeta CDR3 regions were amplified from genomic DNA using the immunoSEQ Assay, a bias-controlled multiplex PCR. The original methods were these. Within the assay, amplification of reference gene primers was used to estimate how many nucleated cells each sample contained. To quantify the absolute abundance of each unique TCRbeta CDR3 rearrangement, sequence reads were collapsed and filtered. For each sample, productive Simpson clonality was calculated as the square root of Simpson's diversity index across productive rearrangements. Drawn from immuneACCESS, this table holds only the in-frame rearrangements with V and J called that TCRdb kept. Clones are partly lost; checked studies trace under half to an unresolved V gene and leave the rest unexplained. That table gives V, J and clone size, and the DNA gave D and trimming. In this sample the table shows approximately 220,000 clones, approximately 86% of which occur a single time. The ten largest clones capture 3.5% to 4% of the sample.

Participants in the prospective study were enrolled through a virtual design, were aged roughly 18 to 100 years, and lived in 24 United States geographic areas. In the prospective study, cohorts were assigned on the basis of participant-reported clinical history obtained from a screening survey and a study questionnaire. Each participant in the prospective study had whole blood, serum and a nasopharyngeal or oropharyngeal swab collected by mobile phlebotomists. Participants in the prospective study had the option to provide additional blood draws and questionnaires over an approximately 2-month period. Prospective study blood samples were shipped either frozen or at room temperature before DNA extraction. A remark on this clone: Its antigen remains unidentified. No clone much larger than this one lies a single base away; base qualities are absent.

The germline V gene encodes CDR1 SGHAT and CDR2 FQNNGV. The CDR3 starts with the cysteine, ends with the phenylalanine, and has 14 residues. Only CDR3 DNA remains: 42 bases, in frame from the first base. For this chain, trimming is 5 bases at the V end and 1 base at the J end, and the number of junction bases without a gene match is 3. The sequence came from a woman aged 35 to 49 with acute COVID-19. Recombination linked TRBV11-2 to TRBJ2-3; 7 bases in the junction line up with TRBD2. The sample was PBMCs or T cells enriched from blood (not recorded which). The CDR3 reads CASSQTSGTDTQYF. The nucleotides are TGTGCCAGCAGCCAAACTAGCGGCACAGATACGCAGTATTTT.